This passage covers 11 T cell receptor beta chains from one sample sequenced in a study of cytomegalovirus exposure and HLA in healthy donors. With 60 Vbeta and 13 Jbeta primers, the PCR was carried out. The repertoire was sequenced with immunoSEQ multiplex PCR; TCRdb's copy has only in-frame clones and lacks some. This table holds roughly 150,000 clones, about 85% found once. The sequenced sample was PBMCs. These receptors originate from a man aged 45-60 years in good health and CMV-seropositive.

The count of this clone is one. The chain combines TRBV11-2 with TRBJ1-4; TRBD1 is a possible D gene (5 bases). Trimming removed 5 bases at V and 3 bases at J, with 10 bases between. This CDR3 is 14 amino acids long. Germline V CDR1 and CDR2: SGHAT, FQNNGV. Here the CDR3 reads CASSPGLSNEKLFF. CDR3 nucleotides: TGTGCCAGCAGCCCGGGACTGTCTAATGAAAAACTGTTTTTT.

The J gene is TRBJ2-7, the V gene TRBV6-6; 8 bases align to TRBD2. Losses at the gene ends were 4 bases for V and 2 bases for J; bases not matched to a gene: 4. CDR3 length: 14 amino acids. The germline CDR1 and CDR2 sequences are MNHNY and SVGAGI (reference sequence). DNA for the CDR3: TGTGCCAGCAGTTCCCCGGGACTAGCCTACGAGCAGTACTTC. It yields the protein CASSSPGLAYEQYF.

The rearrangement joins TRBV18 to TRBJ2-6, with 7 bases identical to TRBD1. V gave up 1 base and J gave up 2 bases; unmatched junction bases: 5. The CDR3 has 17 residues. CDR1 and CDR2 from the germline V gene are KGHSH and LQKENI. CDR3 sequence: CASSPQTGKTGANVLTF. Written as DNA, the CDR3 is TGTGCCAGCTCACCACAGACAGGGAAGACTGGGGCCAACGTCCTGACTTTC. The full variable domain, rest sourced from reference TRBV18 and TRBJ2-6, is NAGVMQNPRHLVRRRGQEARLRCSPMKGHSHVYWYRQLPEEGLKFMVYLQKENIIDESGMPKERFSAEFPKEGPSILRIQQVVRGDSAAYFCASSPQTGKTGANVLTFGAGSRLTVL.

The CDR3 sequence is CASSPRRDAGANVLTF. Written as DNA, the CDR3 is TGTGCCAGCAGTCCGCGACGGGATGCTGGGGCCAACGTCCTGACTTTC. The V call is TRBV27, the J call TRBJ2-6; weak D call: TRBD2 (5 bases). With 5 bases removed from V and 2 bases from J, the gap between germline ends came to 13 bases. This CDR3 is built from 16 residues. Germline CDR1 reads MNHEY; CDR2 reads SMNVEV (reference sequence).

V usage is TRBV28 and J usage is TRBJ2-7; 11 bases map to TRBD1. Germline CDR1 MDHEN, CDR2 SYDVKM. Trimming cost V 8 bases and J 7 bases; bases outside gene matches: 10. The CDR3 has 14 residues. DNA of the CDR3: TGTGCCAGCGCCCGGACAGGGGGCGCGAAAGAGCAGTACTTC. Amino acids: CASARTGGAKEQYF.

This clone has a handful of counts. V is TRBV6-1 and J is TRBJ1-2; TRBD1 matches at 8 bases. Per the germline V gene, CDR1 is MNHNS and CDR2 is SASEGT. V shed 7 bases and J 4 bases; nucleotides not matched to a gene: 2. CDR3 length: 12 residues. The DNA for the CDR3 is TGTGCCAGCACCGGACAGGGCTATGGCTACACCTTC. This encodes CASTGQGYGYTF.

This clone appeared a few times. The gene calls are TRBV6-5 and TRBJ2-5; 11 nucleotides align to TRBD1. The V gene's germline CDR1 is MNHEY and CDR2 SVGAGI. Trimming removed 6 bases from V and 5 bases from J; junction bases left unmatched: 8. The CDR3 length is 15 residues. CDR3 sequence reads: CASRPGQGARETQYF. The CDR3 DNA reads TGTGCCAGCAGACCTGGACAGGGGGCTAGGGAGACCCAGTACTTC.

The chain uses TRBV7-8 and TRBJ2-7, with 7 bases identical to TRBD1. The CDR3 runs 16 residues. The V segment lost 1 base and the J segment 3 bases; nucleotides outside the gene matches: 9. CDR1 is SGHVS, CDR2 FQNEAQ, per germline. The CDR3 spells CASSLGGQGVYYEQYF. The CDR3 region has the DNA TGTGCCAGCAGCTTAGGGGGGCAGGGGGTGTACTACGAGCAGTACTTC.

The rearrangement links TRBV6-5 to TRBJ2-1; 7 positions match TRBD2. CDR1 and CDR2 (germline): MNHEY, SVGAGI. This CDR3 is built from 13 residues. With V trimmed by 5 bases and J by 4 bases, 2 bases remained unmatched. The CDR3 DNA sequence: TGTGCCAGCAGTCGGGACTATTACAATGAGCAGTTCTTC. Amino acids: CASSRDYYNEQFF.

The chain links TRBV13 to TRBJ2-3; D is unclear. The V gene's germline CDR1 is PRHDT and CDR2 FYEKMQ (reference sequence). This CDR3 spans 13 amino acids. Trimming cost V 0 bases and J 6 bases, with 7 bases left between them. The CDR3 DNA sequence: TGTGCCAGCAGCTTAGGGAGGTCGGATACGCAGTATTTT. Translation: CASSLGRSDTQYF.

This chain uses TRBV7-9 with TRBJ1-1; no clear D. Per the germline V gene, CDR1 is SEHNR and CDR2 is FQNEAQ (reference sequence). There are 13 residues in the CDR3. V was clipped by 7 bases and J by 1 base, with 10 bases between them. The CDR3 protein is CASITTPNTEAFF. The CDR3 DNA reads as TGTGCCAGCATCACGACACCGAACACTGAAGCTTTCTTT.